This TCR beta chain was identified in a study of OX40 agonist ivuxolimab in advanced cancers. With regard to the full study: Ivuxolimab was an agonistic, fully human IgG2 monoclonal antibody directed against OX40 (CD134), a costimulatory receptor. Intravenous ivuxolimab was administered to patients every 2 weeks at six dose levels: 0.01, 0.1, 0.3, 1.5, 3 and 10 mg/kg. Among the 50 to 55 dose-escalation patients, roughly 20 had hepatocellular carcinoma, roughly 15 melanoma, 9 renal cell carcinoma and 9 head and neck cancer. In the dose-escalation cohort, 75% to 90% of patients were male, and the mean age was around 65 years with a range of roughly 23 to 79. Patients were allowed to have had prior anti-PD-1, anti-PD-L1 or anti-CTLA-4 therapy, and roughly two fifths of the dose-escalation patients had been treated with checkpoint inhibitors. Partial responses were achieved by three dose-escalation patients, of whom one had hepatocellular carcinoma and two had cutaneous melanoma. The purpose of peripheral TCRbeta sequencing was to test whether ivuxolimab changed TCR sequence diversity and led to clonal T-cell expansion. The paper describes the monotherapy dose-escalation part (N ≈ 50 patients) of the phase I trial of ivuxolimab.

The trial excluded patients who had a history of autoimmune disease or were on systemic immunosuppression. In every dose cohort, peripheral blood was drawn for TCR sequencing at baseline, cycle 4 day 1, and cycle 7 day 1. The samples were taken from a phase I, first-in-human, multicenter, open-label dose-escalation trial of ivuxolimab. Adults with locally advanced or metastatic melanoma, renal cell, hepatocellular, or head and neck squamous cell carcinoma were enrolled in the trial. Before TCR sequencing, CD4+ T cells and CD8+ T cells were sorted from peripheral blood as separate populations. On the study overall, not on this receptor specifically: At doses of 0.1 to 3.0 mg/kg, clonal expansion of both CD4+ and CD8+ T cells in blood was seen between baseline and week 6. Low levels of normalized T-cell clonal expansion were also seen in some nonresponding patients. Antigen specificity was not determined for the clonally expanded peripheral T cells. On average, CD8+ T cells showed more expanded clones than CD4+ T cells after ivuxolimab. In the 0.1-3.0 mg/kg groups, partial responders had among the lowest normalized peripheral clonal expansion, particularly in CD8+ T cells.

The CDR3 sequence holds 13 residues, the cysteine and phenylalanine included. Just the 39-base CDR3 DNA is kept, in frame starting at base 1. The germline V gene sets CDR1 to SGHVS and CDR2 to FQNEAQ. V lost 1 base and J lost 2 bases; the stretch between them is 5 bases long. A remark on this clone: The target of this receptor is not known. Qualities for individual bases were not recorded, and no much larger clone is one base off.

Genomic DNA was isolated from the sorted cells so that the TCRbeta CDR3 region could be sequenced. The immunoSEQ Assay was used for sequencing of TCRbeta CDR3 regions. The source is immuneACCESS, and TCRdb retained only in-frame sequences with V and J called. Part of the clones is not carried over; for the studies checked, unresolved V genes explain less than half of this, and the remainder is unexplained. The sample includes 63,000 or so clones, with almost 90% observed a single time. Of the sample, 2% to 2.5% is held by the ten largest clones. This TCR derives from an adult with an advanced solid tumor such as melanoma, head and neck, liver or kidney cancer. The specimen comprised CD4+ or CD8+ T cells sorted from blood, sampled in a trial of the OX40 agonist ivuxolimab. Recombination connected TRBV7-8 to TRBJ1-1, with an unclear D gene assignment. The DNA sequence is given as TGTGCCAGCAGCTTAGACAGAAACACTGAAGCTTTCTTT. The resulting protein is CASSLDRNTEAFF.